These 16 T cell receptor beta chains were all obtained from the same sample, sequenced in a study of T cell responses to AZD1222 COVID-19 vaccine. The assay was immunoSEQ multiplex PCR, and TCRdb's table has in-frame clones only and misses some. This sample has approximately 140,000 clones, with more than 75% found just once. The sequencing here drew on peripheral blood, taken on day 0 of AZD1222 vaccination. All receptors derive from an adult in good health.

CDR3 residues: CASSQELTAAGYTF. DNA of the CDR3: TGTGCCAGCAGCCAAGAACTGACTGCTGCTGGCTACACCTTC. The chain has TRBV14 and TRBJ1-2; D gene ambiguous. In germline, CDR1 is SGHDN, CDR2 FVKESK. V was pared by 0 bases and J by 7 bases, with 12 bases between. This CDR3 contains 14 residues. Looking up the rest from reference TRBV14 and TRBJ1-2 gives the full variable domain: EAGVTQFPSHSVIEKGQTVTLRCDPISGHDNLYWYRRVMGKEIKFLLHFVKESKQDESGMPNNRFLAERTGGTYSTLKVQPAELEDSGVYFCASSQELTAAGYTFGSGTRLTVV.

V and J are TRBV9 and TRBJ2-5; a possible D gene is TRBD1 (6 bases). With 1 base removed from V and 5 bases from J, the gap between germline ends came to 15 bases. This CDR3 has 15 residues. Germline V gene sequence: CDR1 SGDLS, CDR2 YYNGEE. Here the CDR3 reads CASSVNPQGEETQYF. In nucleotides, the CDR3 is TGTGCCAGCAGCGTAAACCCACAGGGTGAGGAGACCCAGTACTTC.

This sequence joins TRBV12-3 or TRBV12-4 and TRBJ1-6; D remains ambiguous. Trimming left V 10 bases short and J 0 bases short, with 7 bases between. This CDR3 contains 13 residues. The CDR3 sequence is CATRSSYNSPLHF. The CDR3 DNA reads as TGTGCCACCCGGAGCTCCTATAATTCACCCCTCCACTTT.

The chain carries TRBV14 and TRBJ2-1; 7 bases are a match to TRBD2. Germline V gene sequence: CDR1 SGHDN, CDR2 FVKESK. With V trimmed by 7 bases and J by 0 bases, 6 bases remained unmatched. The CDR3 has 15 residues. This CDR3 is CASTRGGSSYNEQFF. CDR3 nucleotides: TGTGCCAGCACTCGGGGAGGGAGCTCCTACAATGAGCAGTTCTTC.

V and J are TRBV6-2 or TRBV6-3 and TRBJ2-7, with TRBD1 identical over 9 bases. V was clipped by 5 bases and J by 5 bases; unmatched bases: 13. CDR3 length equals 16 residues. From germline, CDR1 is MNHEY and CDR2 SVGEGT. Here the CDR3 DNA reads TGTGCCAGCAGTAGAAGAGTACAGGGGGCTAGGGACGAGCAGTACTTC. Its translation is CASSRRVQGARDEQYF.

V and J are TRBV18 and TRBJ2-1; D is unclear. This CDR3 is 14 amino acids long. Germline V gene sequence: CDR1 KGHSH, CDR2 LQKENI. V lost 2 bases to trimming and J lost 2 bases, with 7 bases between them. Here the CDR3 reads CASSPMVTYNEQFF. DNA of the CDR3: TGTGCCAGCTCACCAATGGTCACCTACAATGAGCAGTTCTTC.

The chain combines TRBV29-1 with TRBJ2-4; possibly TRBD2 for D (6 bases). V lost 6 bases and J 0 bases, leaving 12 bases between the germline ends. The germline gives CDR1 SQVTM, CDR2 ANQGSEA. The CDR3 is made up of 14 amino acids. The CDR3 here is CSVRDSKAKNIQYF. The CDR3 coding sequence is TGCAGCGTGAGGGACTCCAAAGCCAAAAACATTCAGTACTTC.

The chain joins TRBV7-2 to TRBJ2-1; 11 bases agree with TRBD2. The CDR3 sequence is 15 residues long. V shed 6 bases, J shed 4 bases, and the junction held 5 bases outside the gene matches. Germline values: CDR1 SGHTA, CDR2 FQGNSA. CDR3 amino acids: CASRKLAGEYNEQFF. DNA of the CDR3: TGTGCCAGCAGAAAACTAGCGGGGGAGTACAATGAGCAGTTCTTC.

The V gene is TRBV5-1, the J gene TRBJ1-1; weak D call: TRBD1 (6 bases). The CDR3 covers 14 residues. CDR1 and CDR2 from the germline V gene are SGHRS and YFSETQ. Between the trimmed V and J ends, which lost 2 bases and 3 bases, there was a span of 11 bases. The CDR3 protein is CASSFSGVDTEAFF. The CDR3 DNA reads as TGCGCCAGCAGCTTTTCAGGGGTGGACACTGAAGCTTTCTTT.

For the CDR3, the DNA is TGTGCCAGCACGACAGGGGATGGCTACACCTTC. Amino acids: CASTTGDGYTF. The V and J genes are TRBV28 and TRBJ1-2; TRBD1 aligns across 8 bases. V was clipped by 7 bases and J by 6 bases; unmatched bases: 1. The CDR3 spans 11 residues. From germline, CDR1 is MDHEN and CDR2 SYDVKM.

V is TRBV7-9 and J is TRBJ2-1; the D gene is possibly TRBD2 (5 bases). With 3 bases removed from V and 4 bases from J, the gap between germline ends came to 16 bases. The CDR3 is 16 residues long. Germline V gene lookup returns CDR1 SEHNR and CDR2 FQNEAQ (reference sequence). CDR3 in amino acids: CASSFIMRVGYNEQFF. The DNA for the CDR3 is TGTGCCAGCAGCTTTATTATGCGGGTGGGGTACAATGAGCAGTTCTTC.

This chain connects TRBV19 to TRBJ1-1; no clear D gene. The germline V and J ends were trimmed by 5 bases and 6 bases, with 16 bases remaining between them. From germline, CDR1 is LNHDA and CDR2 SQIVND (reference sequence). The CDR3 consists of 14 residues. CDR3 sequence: CASSDLRVVAEAFF. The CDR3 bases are TGTGCCAGTAGTGACTTGAGGGTAGTTGCTGAAGCTTTCTTT.

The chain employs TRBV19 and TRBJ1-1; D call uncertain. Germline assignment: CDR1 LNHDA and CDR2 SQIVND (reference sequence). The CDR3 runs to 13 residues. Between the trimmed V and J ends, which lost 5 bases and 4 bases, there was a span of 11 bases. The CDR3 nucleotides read TGTGCCAGTAGTGCCAAGATTTTCACTGAAGCTTTCTTT. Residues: CASSAKIFTEAFF.

DNA for the CDR3: TGTGCCAGCAGCCCCTTTGGGGCAAACTATGGCTACACCTTC. Translated, it gives CASSPFGANYGYTF. The chain recombines TRBV6-5 with TRBJ1-2, with a weak D call TRBD1 (5 bases). The CDR3 is made up of 14 amino acids. Trimming cost V 6 bases and J 2 bases, with 13 bases left between them. The germline CDR1 and CDR2 sequences are MNHEY and SVGAGI.

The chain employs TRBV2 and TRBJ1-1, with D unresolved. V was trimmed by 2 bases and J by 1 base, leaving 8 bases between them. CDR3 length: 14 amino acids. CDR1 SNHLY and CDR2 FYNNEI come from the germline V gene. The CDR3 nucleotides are TGTGCCAGCAGTGAACGGGGAAGGAACACTGAAGCTTTCTTT. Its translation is CASSERGRNTEAFF.

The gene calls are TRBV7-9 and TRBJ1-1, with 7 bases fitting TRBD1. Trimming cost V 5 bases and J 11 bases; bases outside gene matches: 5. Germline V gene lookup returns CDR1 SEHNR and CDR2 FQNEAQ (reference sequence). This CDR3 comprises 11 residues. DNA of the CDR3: TGTGCCAGCAGCCCTACAGGGGAGGCTTTCTTT. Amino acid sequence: CASSPTGEAFF. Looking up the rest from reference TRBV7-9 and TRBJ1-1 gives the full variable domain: DTGVSQNPRHKITKRGQNVTFRCDPISEHNRLYWYRQTLGQGPEFLTYFQNEAQLEKSRLLSDRFSAERPKGSFSTLEIQRTEQGDSAMYLCASSPTGEAFFGQGTRLTVV.